This record covers a single T cell receptor beta chain. Libraries were prepared by immunoSEQ multiplex PCR; TCRdb keeps only in-frame clonotypes and omits some of them. The sample consists of roughly 85,000 clones, 77% of them appearing once. This sample was taken from a study of blood T cell repertoires in COVID-19. Across the whole study: PBMCs, B-cell-depleted T cells, or T cells provided the cDNA or gDNA that made up the material.

The CDR3 extends over 16 amino acids. Germline CDR1 reads MNHEY; CDR2 reads SVGEGT. Trimming pared 2 bases from V and 1 base from J, leaving 12 bases between. The chain is built from TRBV6-2 or TRBV6-3 and TRBJ2-1, with D maybe TRBD1 (5 bases). The sample was peripheral blood. The receptor was derived from a human donor in a cohort sampled during active COVID-19. The DNA of the CDR3 is TGTGCCAGCAGTTACAAGGGGCTAATGTCCTACAATGAGCAGTTCTTC. This sequence encodes CASSYKGLMSYNEQFF.